One and the same sample provided the 4 T cell receptor beta chains below, sequenced in a study of Graves' ophthalmopathy and Graves' hyperthyroidism. Amplification of TCR beta CDR3 regions used RNA transcripts. First-round RT-PCR with HTBI primers preceded a second-round multiplex PCR. Each CDR3 protein gets one entry after TCRdb re-called the multiplex PCR reads with MiXCR. Of over a million distinct CDR3 sequences in the sample, about 40% were seen once. Sequencing input: peripheral blood or thyroid tissue (not recorded which). The origin of the receptors is an adult man with Graves' hyperthyroidism.

There are a few counts of this clonotype. The chain joins TRBV5-6 to TRBJ1-4; 10 bases agree with TRBD1. Trimming cost V 3 bases and J 0 bases; bases outside gene matches: 5. The germline CDR1 and CDR2 sequences are SGHDT and YYEEEE. The CDR3 has 17 residues. The CDR3 DNA is TGTGCCAGCAGCTCAGGGACAGGGGCGCCAACTAATGAAAAACTGTTTTTT. Encoded protein: CASSSGTGAPTNEKLFF.

The chain carries TRBV29-1 and TRBJ1-2; perhaps TRBD1 as D (5 bases). The CDR3 covers 10 residues. Germline-derived CDR1 and CDR2 are SQVTM and ANQGSEA. V was shortened by 7 bases and J by 8 bases, with 11 bases between the two germline ends. The CDR3 DNA follows: TGCAGCGCCGGAGGGGTAGGCTACACCTTC. As protein: CSAGGVGYTF.

A remark on this clonotype: A clone one base away is much larger, so this may be a read error. The chain carries TRBV5-4 and TRBJ2-7, with 9 bases that match TRBD1. This CDR3 spans 14 amino acids. Germline CDR1 SGHNT, CDR2 YYREEE (reference sequence). The V segment lost 4 bases and the J segment 6 bases; nucleotides outside the gene matches: 8. DNA for the CDR3: TGTGCCAGCAGCGGCGGGACAGGGCTCATCGAGCAGTACTTC. As protein: CASSGGTGLIEQYF.

The sample holds many counts of this clonotype. V and J are TRBV2 and TRBJ2-5; D unresolved. Between the trimmed V and J ends, which lost 3 bases and 0 bases, there was a span of 5 bases. The CDR3 is 13 residues long. Germline loops: CDR1 SNHLY, CDR2 FYNNEI. This chain's CDR3 is CASSDTYQETQYF. CDR3 nucleotides: TGTGCCAGCAGTGACACGTACCAAGAGACCCAGTACTTC.